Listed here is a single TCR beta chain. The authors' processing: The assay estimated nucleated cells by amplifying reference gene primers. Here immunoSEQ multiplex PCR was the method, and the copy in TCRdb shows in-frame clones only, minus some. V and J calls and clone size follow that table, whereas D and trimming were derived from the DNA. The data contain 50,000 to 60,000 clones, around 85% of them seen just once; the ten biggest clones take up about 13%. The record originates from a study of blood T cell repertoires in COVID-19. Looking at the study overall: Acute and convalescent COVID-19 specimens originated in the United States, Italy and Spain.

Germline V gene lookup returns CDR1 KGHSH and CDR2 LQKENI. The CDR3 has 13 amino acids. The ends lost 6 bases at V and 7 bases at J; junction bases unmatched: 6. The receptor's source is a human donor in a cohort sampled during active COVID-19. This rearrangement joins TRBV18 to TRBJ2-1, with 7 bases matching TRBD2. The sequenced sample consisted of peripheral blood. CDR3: CASSHGTTNEQFF. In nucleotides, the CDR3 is TGTGCCAGCTCTCACGGGACTACGAATGAGCAGTTCTTC.